This is a list of T cell receptor beta chains from one sample in a study of shared clonotypes between healthy human individuals. The method was immunoSEQ multiplex PCR; TCRdb's version includes in-frame clones alone and lacks a portion of them. The sample holds some 2,000,000 clones, almost 96% seen once. Material: naive CD4+ T cells sorted from blood. Receptors were obtained from a man aged 18 to 30 in good health. Each CDR3 is given with its conserved first and last residue. D genes are given only for firm matches. The size field is filled for only some rows; it gives once, few, many or a size class.

J gene | clone size | V gene | D gene | CDR3 protein | CDR3 DNA
TRBJ2-7 | NA | TRBV14 | NA | CASSQGTGAEQYF | TGTGCCAGCAGCCAAGGTACTGGAGCCGAGCAGTACTTC
TRBJ1-6 | once | TRBV5-6 | NA | CASSDAPGGGNSPLHF | TGTGCCAGCAGCGATGCCCCCGGTGGAGGTAATTCACCCCTCCACTTT
TRBJ2-7 | NA | TRBV2 | NA | CASGDPTYEQYF | TGTGCCAGCGGGGACCCGACCTACGAGCAGTACTTC
TRBJ2-7 | NA | TRBV4-2 | NA | CASSPERGGGEQYF | TGTGCCAGCAGCCCGGAGAGGGGGGGCGGTGAGCAGTACTTC
TRBJ1-2 | NA | TRBV4-1 | NA | CASSLAGQREPTNYGYTF | TGCGCCAGCAGCCTAGCTGGACAACGCGAACCCACTAACTATGGCTACACCTTC
TRBJ2-3 | NA | TRBV11-2 | NA | CASSLEMPRLAPLTDTQYF | TGTGCCAGCAGCTTAGAAATGCCTCGGCTAGCACCTCTCACAGATACGCAGTATTTT
TRBJ2-5 | NA | TRBV29-1 | TRBD1 | CSVRGQGAWETQYF | TGCAGCGTCAGAGGACAGGGGGCGTGGGAGACCCAGTACTTC
TRBJ2-5 | NA | TRBV4-3 | NA | CASSQGYQETQYF | TGCGCCAGCAGCCAAGGGTACCAAGAGACCCAGTACTTC
TRBJ2-2 | once | TRBV7-4 | NA | CASSLAYNTGELFF | TGTGCCAGCAGCTTAGCCTACAACACCGGGGAGCTGTTTTTT
TRBJ2-5 | NA | TRBV6-1 | TRBD2 | CASRAQSGGRETQYF | TGTGCCAGCAGGGCCCAGAGCGGGGGGAGGGAGACCCAGTACTTC
TRBJ2-7 | NA | TRBV18 | TRBD1 | CASSPGTVEGSEQYF | TGTGCCAGCTCACCTGGGACAGTAGAGGGTAGCGAGCAGTACTTC
TRBJ2-4 | NA | TRBV11-2 | TRBD1 | CASSTQGAGAKNIQYF | TGTGCCAGCAGCACCCAGGGGGCTGGGGCCAAAAACATTCAGTACTTC
TRBJ2-1 | NA | TRBV7-2 | TRBD2 | CASSKGSGATEQFF | TGTGCCAGCAGCAAAGGGAGCGGGGCAACGGAGCAGTTCTTC
TRBJ2-5 | once | TRBV29-1 | TRBD1 | CSGTGGVKTQYF | TGCAGCGGTACAGGGGGCGTGAAGACCCAGTACTTC
TRBJ2-7 | NA | TRBV6-5 | TRBD2 | CASSRGGKYEQYF | TGTGCCAGCAGCCGGGGGGGCAAATACGAGCAGTACTTC
TRBJ2-5 | NA | TRBV28 | NA | CASSSQGAVQETQYF | TGTGCCAGCAGCAGCCAAGGGGCGGTCCAAGAGACCCAGTACTTC
TRBJ2-4 | NA | TRBV11-2 | NA | CASSVSGLAKNIQYF | TGTGCCAGCAGCGTTAGCGGTCTAGCCAAAAACATTCAGTACTTC
TRBJ1-5 | NA | TRBV2 | TRBD1 | CASSGQGNSNQPQHF | TGTGCCAGCAGCGGACAGGGTAATAGCAATCAGCCCCAGCATTTT
TRBJ2-7 | NA | TRBV7-2 | TRBD2 | CASSLRLASSYEQYF | TGTGCCAGCAGCCTGAGACTAGCGAGTAGCTACGAGCAGTACTTC
TRBJ1-1 | NA | TRBV10-3 | TRBD1 | CAISEQGDLGAFF | TGTGCCATCAGTGAGCAGGGGGACCTGGGGGCTTTCTTT
TRBJ2-7 | NA | TRBV4-1 | NA | CASSQAGLSYEQYF | TGCGCCAGCAGCCAAGCGGGACTCTCCTACGAGCAGTACTTC
TRBJ2-7 | NA | TRBV7-9 | TRBD1 | CASSLIGTVNHEQYF | TGTGCCAGCAGCTTAATTGGGACAGTTAATCACGAGCAGTACTTC
TRBJ2-6 | NA | TRBV30 | NA | CAWSPSGANVLTF | TGTGCCTGGAGTCCTTCAGGGGCCAACGTCCTGACTTTC
TRBJ1-6 | NA | TRBV30 | TRBD1 | CAWSVRTGNSPLHF | TGTGCCTGGAGTGTCAGGACAGGAAATTCACCCCTCCACTTT
TRBJ1-1 | once | TRBV28 | NA | CASGGRRIPNTEAFF | TGTGCCAGCGGTGGGAGGAGGATCCCGAACACTGAAGCTTTCTTT
TRBJ2-5 | NA | TRBV6-4 | NA | CASRPTSLNSQYF | TGTGCCAGCAGGCCGACTAGTCTGAACTCCCAGTACTTC
TRBJ2-5 | NA | TRBV7-2 | NA | CASSSNRVGETQYF | TGTGCCAGCAGCTCGAACAGGGTCGGAGAGACCCAGTACTTC
TRBJ2-7 | NA | TRBV5-4 | NA | CASRSYGSGSYEQYF | TGTGCCAGCAGGTCGTACGGAAGCGGTTCCTACGAGCAGTACTTC
TRBJ1-2 | NA | TRBV30 | NA | CAWSPDRLGGYTF | TGTGCCTGGAGCCCCGACAGGTTGGGCGGCTACACCTTC
TRBJ2-2 | NA | TRBV18 | TRBD2 | CASSPLGLAVNTGELFF | TGTGCCAGCTCACCTTTGGGACTAGCGGTGAACACCGGGGAGCTGTTTTTT
TRBJ1-2 | NA | TRBV7-9 | TRBD1 | CASSPGTDLYGYTF | TGTGCCAGCAGCCCAGGGACAGATCTCTATGGCTACACCTTC
TRBJ2-7 | NA | TRBV11-2 | TRBD1 | CASSLGTGSHEQYF | TGTGCCAGCAGCTTAGGGACAGGCTCCCACGAGCAGTACTTC
TRBJ1-3 | once | TRBV29-1 | NA | CSVVGGNTIYF | TGCAGCGTTGTTGGTGGAAACACCATATATTTT
TRBJ1-6 | once | TRBV2 | TRBD1 | CASSGTAPNSPLHF | TGTGCCAGCAGCGGGACAGCGCCTAATTCACCCCTCCACTTT
TRBJ1-2 | NA | TRBV7-9 | NA | CASSFLVGYTF | TGTGCCAGCAGCTTCCTCGTGGGCTACACCTTC
TRBJ1-2 | NA | TRBV6-5 | NA | CASTTTRSGYTF | TGTGCCAGCACCACGACCCGATCTGGCTACACCTTC
TRBJ2-1 | NA | TRBV11-2 | NA | CASSSPGGRSDEQFF | TGTGCCAGCAGCTCTCCCGGTGGTAGGAGCGATGAGCAGTTCTTC
TRBJ2-7 | NA | TRBV15 | NA | CATSRVLSVGRLEQYF | TGTGCCACCAGCAGAGTCTTATCCGTTGGGAGGCTCGAGCAGTACTTC
TRBJ2-1 | NA | TRBV7-4 | TRBD1 | CASSYFVDRYNEQFF | TGTGCCAGCAGCTATTTTGTGGACAGGTACAATGAGCAGTTCTTC
TRBJ2-2 | NA | TRBV6-5 | NA | CASSEWPGGELFF | TGTGCCAGCAGTGAATGGCCGGGCGGGGAGCTGTTTTTT
TRBJ2-1 | few | TRBV11-2 | NA | CASSLAYNEQFF | TGTGCCAGCAGCTTAGCCTACAATGAGCAGTTCTTC